A selection of T cell receptor beta chains follows, all from one sample in a study of T-cell reconstitution after alpha-beta-depleted transplantation in children. MiXCR, applied by TCRdb to the PCR reads, yields one record per CDR3 protein. Among around 800,000 distinct CDR3 sequences listed, approximately 15% were seen once. This sample comprised PBMCs, mostly from graft donor cells, obtained 360 days after TCRalphabeta/CD19-depleted stem cell transplant. The receptor source for this set is a male patient aged 5 to 17 who had a stem cell transplant for acute lymphoblastic leukemia, so the T cells may come from the graft donor. Both conserved end residues are part of each CDR3. The D gene is left open where the match is weak. Clone size is not always given. Where it is, it says once, few, many or a class for expanded clones.

clone_size j_call v_call cdr3_length d_call cdr3_aa cdr3_nt
- TRBJ2-5 TRBV7-8 16 - CASSLGRVRLRETQYF TGTGCCAGCAGCTTAGGTCGAGTGCGCCTACGCGAGACCCAGTACTTC
- TRBJ2-1 TRBV28 13 - CASSSALYNEQFF TGTGCCAGCAGTTCCGCCCTCTACAATGAGCAGTTCTTC
few TRBJ1-5 TRBV6-5 13 - CASRWGFNQPQHF TGTGCCAGCCGTTGGGGTTTCAATCAGCCCCAGCATTTT
few TRBJ2-5 TRBV4-1 15 - CASSQDAAGQETQYF TGCGCCAGCAGCCAAGATGCGGCAGGCCAAGAGACCCAGTACTTC
- TRBJ1-1 TRBV5-5 14 - CASSLPLGGPEAFF TGTGCCAGCAGTCTCCCCCTGGGGGGACCTGAAGCTTTCTTT
- TRBJ2-3 TRBV12-3/TRBV12-4 16 - CASSLGRYRGTDTQYF TGTGCCAGCAGTTTAGGAAGGTACCGAGGCACAGATACGCAGTATTTT
- TRBJ2-1 TRBV13 18 TRBD2 CASSLDLGREGPYNEQFF TGTGCCAGCAGCTTAGACCTCGGGCGGGAGGGTCCCTACAATGAGCAGTTCTTC
- TRBJ2-1 TRBV5-1 18 TRBD1 CASSLDTGAGYSYNEQFF TGCGCCAGCAGCTTGGACACAGGGGCCGGTTACTCCTACAATGAGCAGTTCTTC
many TRBJ2-1 TRBV5-1 11 - CASSLDHEQFF TGCGCCAGCAGCCTGGACCATGAGCAGTTCTTC
many TRBJ2-2 TRBV9 15 - CASSVEGRNTGELFF TGTGCCAGCAGCGTAGAGGGGAGGAACACCGGGGAGCTGTTTTTT
few TRBJ2-7 TRBV12-3/TRBV12-4 15 TRBD2 CASSFGLAGGLEQYF TGTGCCAGCAGTTTTGGGCTAGCGGGAGGTCTCGAGCAGTACTTC
- TRBJ1-6 TRBV12-3/TRBV12-4 14 - CASSLRASYSPLHF TGTGCCAGCAGTTTGCGGGCCAGCTATTCACCCCTCCACTTT
- TRBJ2-7 TRBV29-1 13 - CSVTGLYEYEQYF TGCAGCGTTACAGGACTCTACGAGTACGAGCAGTACTTC
- TRBJ2-2 TRBV9 14 - CASSPGGTPGELFF TGTGCCAGCAGCCCCGGTGGTACGCCTGGGGAGCTGTTTTTT
- TRBJ1-2 TRBV4-1 15 - CASSQATGYNYGYTF TGCGCCAGCAGCCAAGCGACAGGCTATAACTATGGCTACACCTTC
many TRBJ2-3 TRBV24-1 17 TRBD2 CATSDHLSGRATDTQYF TGTGCCACCAGTGACCATCTAAGCGGGAGGGCCACAGATACGCAGTATTTT
few TRBJ1-1 TRBV6-5 12 TRBD1 CASSNRGPEAFF TGTGCCAGCAGCAACAGGGGCCCTGAAGCTTTCTTT
- TRBJ1-2 TRBV20-1 18 - CSARDNRISWGVGYGYTF TGCAGTGCTAGAGATAACCGCATAAGTTGGGGGGTGGGCTATGGCTACACCTTC
few TRBJ2-7 TRBV7-9 11 - CASSPKWEQYF TGTGCCAGCAGCCCTAAGTGGGAGCAGTACTTC
many TRBJ2-4 TRBV20-1 14 TRBD1 CSAGTGIAKNIQYF TGCAGTGCTGGGACAGGTATAGCCAAAAACATTCAGTACTTC
- TRBJ2-5 TRBV4-1 17 - CASSQLGSGTLQETQYF TGCGCCAGCAGCCAATTAGGTTCCGGGACACTTCAAGAGACCCAGTACTTC
- TRBJ1-4 TRBV6-1 18 TRBD1 CASSGVQGFGPMDEKLFF TGTGCCAGCAGTGGGGTACAGGGGTTTGGGCCTATGGATGAAAAACTGTTTTTT
few TRBJ2-1 TRBV9 17 TRBD2 CASSFGLAGGVRNEQFF TGTGCCAGCAGCTTTGGACTAGCGGGAGGGGTTAGGAATGAGCAGTTCTTC
- TRBJ2-7 TRBV20-1 14 - CSARDDGTYYEQYF TGCAGTGCTAGGGATGACGGGACCTACTACGAGCAGTACTTC
- TRBJ2-1 TRBV20-1 15 - CSAWAGRNLYNEQFF TGCAGTGCTTGGGCCGGGAGAAACTTGTACAATGAGCAGTTCTTC
- TRBJ2-5 TRBV5-6 16 - CASSQVGGGGGETQYF TGTGCCAGCAGCCAAGTCGGAGGGGGCGGGGGAGAGACCCAGTACTTC